A single sample is the source of the 2 T cell receptor beta chains below, sequenced in a study of shared clonotypes between healthy human individuals. The repertoire was sequenced with immunoSEQ multiplex PCR; TCRdb's copy has only in-frame clones and lacks some. Found here are 2 million to 2.5 million clones, 95% of them singletons; the top ten hold 0.13%. Source material: naive CD4+ T cells sorted from blood. As to subset: CD45RA+ positively selected. All receptors come from a man aged 18 to 35 in good health.

This chain joins TRBV11-2 and TRBJ2-2; D may be TRBD2 (5 bases). The V end was cut by 5 bases, the J end by 7 bases, with 20 bases between. CDR3 length equals 16 residues. Germline CDR1 and CDR2: SGHAT and FQNNGV. DNA for the CDR3: TGTGCCAGCAGCCTTATCGGACCGGGGTCGGGCGGGGAGCTGTTTTTT. It codes for CASSLIGPGSGGELFF.

This chain uses TRBV2 with TRBJ1-5, with D unresolved. Germline CDR1 is SNHLY and CDR2 is FYNNEI. CDR3 length: 14 amino acids. V lost 6 bases to trimming and J lost 3 bases, with 12 bases between them. The CDR3 DNA sequence: TGTGCCAGCAGCGACTCGCCGGCCAATCAGCCCCAGCATTTT. This sequence encodes CASSDSPANQPQHF. Full variable domain (missing parts from reference TRBV2 and TRBJ1-5): EPEVTQTPSHQVTQMGQEVILRCVPISNHLYFYWYRQILGQKVEFLVSFYNNEISEKSEIFDDQFSVERPDGSNFTLKIRSTKLEDSAMYFCASSDSPANQPQHFGDGTRLSIL.